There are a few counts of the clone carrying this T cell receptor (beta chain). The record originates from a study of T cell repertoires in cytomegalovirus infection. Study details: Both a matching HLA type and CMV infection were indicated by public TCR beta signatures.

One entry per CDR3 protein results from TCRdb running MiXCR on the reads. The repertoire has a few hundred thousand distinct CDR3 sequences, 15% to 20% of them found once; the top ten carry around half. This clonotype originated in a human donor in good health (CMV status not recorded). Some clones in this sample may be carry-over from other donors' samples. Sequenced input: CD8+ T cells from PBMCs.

The CDR3 DNA is TGTGCCAGCAAAGGACTAGCGGGAGGGACCGGGGAGCTGTTTTTT. This encodes CASKGLAGGTGELFF. J is TRBJ2-2 and V is TRBV2, with 15 bases that match TRBD2. CDR1 is SNHLY, CDR2 FYNNEI, per germline. V gave up 7 bases and J gave up 5 bases; unmatched junction bases: 2. This CDR3 comprises 15 residues.